The 27 T cell receptor beta chains below come from one sample, sequenced in a study of blood T cell repertoires in COVID-19 (dated by TCRdb to about 2020). Library preparation employed the immunoSEQ multiplex PCR assay. In its TCRdb copy, this immuneACCESS table keeps in-frame sequences only and misses some clones. Where compared with another copy, unresolved V genes explain less than half of these, and the others have no known cause. Recorded for this sample are under 150,000 clones; 65% to 85% of them occurred a single time. 1.9% of the sample is taken by the ten largest. Sequencing was carried out using peripheral blood. The receptor source for this set is a man between 70 and 80 years old with acute or convalescent COVID-19.

The rearrangement uses TRBV2 and TRBJ2-5; TRBD1 might be the D (5 bases). The CDR3 has 13 amino acids. Trimming took off 8 bases at V and 1 base at J, with 11 bases between the two ends. Germline loops: CDR1 SNHLY, CDR2 FYNNEI. The CDR3 region is CASGAVPQETQYF. CDR3 bases: TGTGCCAGCGGGGCCGTACCCCAAGAGACCCAGTACTTC.

This sequence joins TRBV21-1 and TRBJ2-7; TRBD1 is taken as the D call from the table, unchecked against the DNA. TRBV21-1 is given as a pseudogene. This CDR3 is 14 amino acids long. The CDR3 DNA reads TGTGCCAGCAGCGCGGGACAGGGCACCTACGAGCAGTACTTC. Residues: CASSAGQGTYEQYF.

The chain uses TRBV5-6 and TRBJ1-2; maybe TRBD1 (5 bases). The germline V and J ends were trimmed by 4 bases and 3 bases, with 16 bases remaining between them. There are 15 residues in the CDR3. The germline V gene has CDR1 SGHDT and CDR2 YYEEEE. For the CDR3, the DNA is TGTGCCAGCAGCCGTGCCGGGAGAGGGGACTATGGCTACACCTTC. Amino acids: CASSRAGRGDYGYTF.

The CDR3 is CASSFIRTGSVGNTEAFF. In nucleotides, the CDR3 is TGTGCCAGCAGCTTCATCCGGACAGGGTCGGTGGGGAACACTGAAGCTTTCTTT. The chain links TRBV11-2 to TRBJ1-1, with 8 bases matching TRBD1. The CDR3 sequence is 18 residues long. Trimming removed 3 bases from V and 1 base from J; junction bases left unmatched: 13. CDR1 SGHAT and CDR2 FQNNGV come from the germline V gene.

This chain uses TRBV6-6 with TRBJ2-7; D call uncertain. The CDR3 extends over 13 amino acids. Germline CDR1 MNHNY, CDR2 SVGAGI (reference sequence). V dropped 0 bases and J dropped 3 bases, with 6 bases sitting between them. In DNA, the CDR3 is TGTGCCAGCAGTTACTCGAACAGCTACGAGCAGTACTTC. Encoded protein: CASSYSNSYEQYF.

The CDR3 protein is CASSQVAQGYYEQYF. CDR3 coding DNA: TGTGCCAGCAGCCAAGTGGCACAGGGGTACTACGAGCAGTACTTC. The chain carries TRBV3-1 (or the pseudogene TRBV3-2) and TRBJ2-7; TRBD1 matches at 7 bases. This CDR3 is built from 15 residues. With V trimmed by 1 base and J by 3 bases, 6 bases remained unmatched. Germline V CDR1 and CDR2: LGHDT, YNNKEL (reference sequence).

This clone was found a few times. The rearrangement uses TRBV7-8 and TRBJ2-1; maybe TRBD1 (5 bases). CDR1 SGHVS and CDR2 FQNEAQ come from the germline V gene. Trimming took off 2 bases at V and 2 bases at J, with 19 bases between the two ends. CDR3 length: 18 residues. The DNA of the CDR3 is TGTGCCAGCAGCTTAAAGTTTCAAGGGGCGAAGACCTACAATGAGCAGTTCTTC. This encodes CASSLKFQGAKTYNEQFF.

The chain links TRBV18 to TRBJ1-5, with 7 bases lining up with TRBD1. CDR3 length: 15 amino acids. Germline CDR1 is KGHSH and CDR2 is LQKENI. Trimming removed 6 bases from V and 0 bases from J; junction bases left unmatched: 5. The CDR3 nucleotides are TGTGCCAGCTCCCTGACAGGGACTAGCAATCAGCCCCAGCATTTT. Protein sequence: CASSLTGTSNQPQHF.

The chain combines TRBV7-8 with TRBJ2-3, with D tentatively TRBD2 (6 bases). The V end was cut by 3 bases, the J end by 2 bases, with 15 bases between. The CDR3 has 16 residues. Germline CDR1 SGHVS, CDR2 FQNEAQ. The CDR3 reads CASSFIPGGNTDTQYF. The CDR3 region has the DNA TGTGCCAGCAGCTTTATCCCCGGGGGAAACACAGATACGCAGTATTTT.

The chain couples TRBV19 to TRBJ2-1; 11 bases are shared with TRBD2. Germline CDR1 LNHDA, CDR2 SQIVND (reference sequence). V gave up 8 bases and J gave up 4 bases; unmatched junction bases: 7. This CDR3 spans 15 amino acids. CDR3 DNA: TGTGCCAGTGCCTCGACTAGCGGGATTTACAATGAGCAGTTCTTC. Its translation is CASASTSGIYNEQFF.

This chain links TRBV11-2 with TRBJ2-5; tentatively, D is TRBD1 (6 bases). Between the trimmed V and J ends, which lost 5 bases and 5 bases, there was a span of 21 bases. Germline V gives CDR1 SGHAT, CDR2 FQNNGV. The CDR3 contains 16 residues. The chain's CDR3 is CASSATAGAPRETQYF. The CDR3 nucleotides read TGTGCCAGCAGCGCAACCGCAGGGGCGCCCCGGGAGACCCAGTACTTC.

The V call is TRBV12-5, the J call TRBJ2-3; D might be TRBD2 (6 bases). The CDR3 length is 14 residues. CDR1 and CDR2 from the germline V gene are LGHNT and FRNRAP. Trimming took off 4 bases at V and 6 bases at J, with 14 bases between the two ends. The DNA of the CDR3 is TGTGCTAGTGGTTCACGGGACTTGTGGGATACGCAGTATTTT. It translates to CASGSRDLWDTQYF.

This clone was picked up one time. V is TRBV5-1 and J is TRBJ2-3; 10 bases match TRBD1. Losses at the gene ends were 5 bases for V and 4 bases for J; bases not matched to a gene: 10. Germline V gene data show CDR1 as SGHRS and CDR2 as YFSETQ. CDR3 length: 16 amino acids. CDR3 sequence (DNA): TGCGCCAGCAGAGATTGGGGACAGGGGTCTGCAGATACGCAGTATTTT. This gives the protein CASRDWGQGSADTQYF.

The chain couples TRBV27 to TRBJ1-3, with a tentative D call TRBD1 (5 bases). The germline V gene has CDR1 MNHEY and CDR2 SMNVEV (reference sequence). Trimming shortened V by 4 bases and J by 2 bases, and 15 bases separated the two germline ends. CDR3 size: 16 residues. The DNA for the CDR3 is TGTGCCAGCAGTTCCCTCACCAGGGTCGCTGGAAACACCATATATTTT. Its translation: CASSSLTRVAGNTIYF.

The CDR3 nucleotides are TGTGCCTGGAGTCGCGGACAGACCTACGAGCAGTACTTC. The encoded protein is CAWSRGQTYEQYF. The V and J genes are TRBV30 and TRBJ2-7; tentatively, D is TRBD1 (6 bases). This CDR3 comprises 13 residues. The germline V gene has CDR1 GTSNPN and CDR2 SVGIG (reference sequence). V gave up 2 bases and J gave up 2 bases, with 10 bases separating them.

The V and J genes are TRBV5-1 and TRBJ2-5; 8 nucleotides match TRBD1. V lost 3 bases to trimming and J lost 5 bases; unmatched junction nucleotides: 6. Germline V CDR1 and CDR2: SGHRS, YFSETQ. There are 14 residues in the CDR3. CDR3 loop: CASSWGTGRETQYF. The CDR3, as DNA: TGCGCCAGCAGCTGGGGGACAGGTCGGGAGACCCAGTACTTC.

The chain combines TRBV2 with TRBJ1-2; possible D gene TRBD1, 5 bases. V lost 1 base and J lost 7, with 13 bases in between. This CDR3 is 14 amino acids long. Germline V lookup: CDR1 SNHLY, CDR2 FYNNEI. The CDR3 loop is CASSEEAGRGGYTF. The CDR3 DNA sequence: TGTGCCAGCAGTGAAGAGGCAGGGCGAGGTGGCTACACCTTC.

The rearrangement links TRBV6-5 to TRBJ2-7; TRBD2 is a possible D gene (6 bases). The V and J ends lost 5 bases and 6 bases respectively, with 14 bases between them. From germline, CDR1 is MNHEY and CDR2 SVGAGI. CDR3 length: 13 residues. The CDR3 DNA is TGTGCCAGCAGTAGATCGGGGGTCGCCGAGCAGTACTTC. Translated, it gives CASSRSGVAEQYF.

V and J are TRBV27 and TRBJ2-3; weak D call: TRBD2 (5 bases). Germline V CDR1 and CDR2: MNHEY, SMNVEV (reference sequence). CDR3 length equals 17 residues. V lost 5 bases, J lost 0 bases, and 18 bases lay in between. CDR3 nucleotide sequence: TGTGCCAGCAGTCCCCTTCCTCGGACTGCTAGCACAGATACGCAGTATTTT. It yields the protein CASSPLPRTASTDTQYF.

This clone came up once. This rearrangement joins TRBV6-5 to TRBJ1-3, with D possibly matching TRBD1 (6 bases). Germline CDR1 is MNHEY and CDR2 is SVGAGI. The CDR3 runs 14 residues. Trimming cost V 2 bases and J 4 bases, with 9 bases left between them. For the CDR3, the DNA is TGTGCCAGCAGTTACGGGACAATAGGAAACACCATATATTTT. This translates into CASSYGTIGNTIYF.

The sample holds a few counts of this clone. The CDR3 region is CASSGDRDYNEQFF. Written as DNA, the CDR3 is TGTGCCAGCAGCGGGGACAGGGACTACAATGAGCAGTTCTTC. The V gene is TRBV2, the J gene TRBJ2-1; 9 bases line up with TRBD1. Trimming took 6 bases from V and 3 from J; bases not matched to a gene: 3. From germline, CDR1 is SNHLY and CDR2 FYNNEI. The CDR3 is 14 amino acids. The full variable domain, its missing parts supplied by reference TRBV2 and TRBJ2-1, is EPEVTQTPSHQVTQMGQEVILRCVPISNHLYFYWYRQILGQKVEFLVSFYNNEISEKSEIFDDQFSVERPDGSNFTLKIRSTKLEDSAMYFCASSGDRDYNEQFFGPGTRLTVL.

The gene calls are TRBV4-1 and TRBJ2-1; D perhaps matches TRBD1 (5 bases). Germline CDR1 reads MGHRA; CDR2 reads YSYEKL. This CDR3 comprises 15 residues. V was shortened by 1 base and J by 5 bases, with 12 bases between the two germline ends. The CDR3 DNA sequence: TGCGCCAGCAGCCAAGTTCGGACAATGGACAATGAGCAGTTCTTC. Amino acid sequence: CASSQVRTMDNEQFF.

The chain couples TRBV30 to TRBJ1-1; D might be TRBD1 (5 bases). The V gene lost 2 bases and the J gene lost 5 bases, with 9 bases spanning the gap. This CDR3 is 12 amino acids long. Germline loops: CDR1 GTSNPN, CDR2 SVGIG (reference sequence). The CDR3 region has the DNA TGTGCCTGGAGTCGAAGGGGAACTGAAGCTTTCTTT. Translation: CAWSRRGTEAFF.

This sequence joins TRBV4-2 and TRBJ1-2; D might be TRBD1 (6 bases). The length of the CDR3 is 15 residues. Germline V gene sequence: CDR1 LGHNA, CDR2 YNFKEQ. V was cut by 0 bases and J by 4 bases, with 12 bases left in between. As DNA, the CDR3 is TGTGCCAGCAGCCAAGAGGCAGGGGCAGGCTATGGCTACACCTTC. It codes for CASSQEAGAGYGYTF.

The rearrangement links TRBV20-1 to TRBJ1-5; D might be TRBD1 (6 bases). The CDR3 covers 18 residues. Trimming removed 3 bases from V and 2 bases from J, with 23 bases in between. The germline gives CDR1 DFQATT, CDR2 SNEGSKA (reference sequence). CDR3 sequence (DNA): TGCAGTGCTAGTCACCTGATTCCTACAGGGCACGGCAATCAGCCCCAGCATTTT. Amino acids: CSASHLIPTGHGNQPQHF.

The rearrangement uses TRBV25-1 and TRBJ1-1; D is uncertain. The CDR3 totals 14 residues. CDR1 is MGHDK, CDR2 SYGVNS, per germline. V was pared by 2 bases and J by 0 bases, with 7 bases between. In nucleotides, the CDR3 is TGTGCCAGCAGTGAAACGGTAATGAACACTGAAGCTTTCTTT. Translation gives CASSETVMNTEAFF.

CDR3 nucleotide sequence: TGTGCCAGCAGCTTCGGACAGTCAGGCAGCGGCACCTTC. Protein: CASSFGQSGSGTF. The chain has TRBV7-9 and TRBJ1-2; weak D call: TRBD1 (6 bases). The CDR3 is made up of 13 amino acids. V was pared by 3 bases and J by 13 bases, with 18 bases between. The germline V gene has CDR1 SEHNR and CDR2 FQNEAQ (reference sequence).